The 24 T cell receptor beta chains given below trace back to one sample, sequenced in a study of T-cell reconstitution after alpha-beta-depleted transplantation in children. Library preparation (for TCRbeta) was performed with unique molecular identifiers. A single record per CDR3 protein comes from TCRdb applying MiXCR to the PCR reads. The data hold 670,000 or so distinct CDR3 sequences, with around 13% observed a single time. The specimen comprised PBMCs, sampled before TCRalphabeta/CD19-depleted stem cell transplant. The receptors stem from a girl aged 2-10 years with congenital amegakaryocytic thrombocytopenia, due to receive a stem cell transplant.

The chain employs TRBV28 and TRBJ2-5, with 9 bases lining up with TRBD1. V lost 4 bases, J lost 1 base, and 10 bases stayed unmatched. Germline V gene lookup returns CDR1 MDHEN and CDR2 SYDVKM. This CDR3 has 17 amino acids. This chain's CDR3 is CASSSPVTGGIQETQYF. The CDR3 DNA reads TGTGCCAGCAGTTCCCCAGTGACAGGGGGGATCCAAGAGACCCAGTACTTC.

The table lists this clonotype with many counts. This chain joins TRBV29-1 and TRBJ2-3; maybe TRBD1 (6 bases). CDR1 is SQVTM and CDR2 is ANQGSEA in the germline V gene. V dropped 2 bases and J dropped 4 bases, with 10 bases sitting between them. This CDR3 has 13 amino acids. The CDR3 sequence is CSVERGTADTQYF. CDR3 sequence (DNA): TGCAGCGTTGAAAGGGGGACGGCAGATACGCAGTATTTT.

The CDR3 spells CASSLTNPGLGDTQYF. CDR3 sequence (DNA): TGCGCCAGCAGCTTGACCAACCCGGGGCTCGGAGATACGCAGTATTTT. V and J are TRBV5-1 and TRBJ2-3; perhaps D is TRBD1 or TRBD2 (5 bases each). The germline gives CDR1 SGHRS, CDR2 YFSETQ. V was clipped by 1 base and J by 5 bases, with 17 bases between them. The length of the CDR3 is 16 residues.

This clonotype appeared many times. The chain combines TRBV20-1 with TRBJ2-1; 12 nucleotides match TRBD2. The CDR3 is 15 amino acids. CDR1 is DFQATT and CDR2 is SNEGSKA in the germline V gene (reference sequence). J was trimmed by 9 bases and V by 0 bases; bases with no gene match: 6. The CDR3 loop reads CSARDLTSGGLEQFF. For the CDR3, the DNA is TGCAGTGCTAGAGACCTGACTAGCGGGGGCCTTGAGCAGTTCTTC.

The V gene is TRBV28, the J gene TRBJ2-7; TRBD1 or TRBD2 may be the D gene (5 bases each). V was shortened by 4 bases and J by 2 bases, with 24 bases between the two germline ends. The CDR3 totals 18 residues. In germline, CDR1 is MDHEN, CDR2 SYDVKM. CDR3 nucleotides: TGTGCCAGCAGTTACCCCTCGGGGCCAAGCAAATTCCCCTACGAGCAGTACTTC. Amino acids: CASSYPSGPSKFPYEQYF.

There are many counts of this clonotype. The chain has TRBV20-1 and TRBJ2-7; 7 positions match TRBD2. Germline V gives CDR1 DFQATT, CDR2 SNEGSKA (reference sequence). With V trimmed by 5 bases and J by 3 bases, 7 bases remained unmatched. The CDR3 extends over 13 amino acids. CDR3 region: CSAAPGGSYEQYF. CDR3 coding DNA: TGCAGTGCTGCTCCGGGGGGTAGCTACGAGCAGTACTTC.

There are a few counts of this clonotype. The CDR3, as DNA: TGTGCCAGCGGCTCGGGCGACAGGGGGACAGATACGCAGTATTTT. It codes for CASGSGDRGTDTQYF. V gene TRBV5-6 combines with J gene TRBJ2-3, with TRBD1 matching over 9 bases. This CDR3 comprises 15 residues. The germline gives CDR1 SGHDT, CDR2 YYEEEE. Germline trimming cut 7 bases from V and 3 bases from J; bases unmatched to any gene: 9.

The chain uses TRBV12-3 or TRBV12-4 and TRBJ1-4; tentatively, D is TRBD1 (5 bases). The CDR3 is 14 amino acids. V gave up 5 bases and J gave up 7 bases, with 14 bases separating them. Here the CDR3 reads CASSPGGDREKLFF. Here the CDR3 DNA reads TGTGCCAGCAGTCCGGGAGGGGACCGTGAAAAACTGTTTTTT.

V usage is TRBV29-1 and J usage is TRBJ1-5; 7 bases are shared with TRBD1. In germline, CDR1 is SQVTM, CDR2 ANQGSEA. The CDR3 totals 12 residues. V lost 6 bases and J lost 7; bases outside the gene matches: 6. CDR3 in amino acids: CSVSTGEQPQHF. The CDR3 DNA follows: TGCAGCGTCTCTACAGGGGAGCAGCCCCAGCATTTT.

The J gene is TRBJ2-7, the V gene TRBV7-2; 9 bases are shared with TRBD2. The CDR3 has 15 residues. From germline, CDR1 is SGHTA and CDR2 FQGNSA. Unmatched junction bases numbered 7, after V lost 3 bases and J lost 4 bases. The CDR3, as DNA: TGTGCCAGCAGCTTTTATGCGGGAGGGCCTTACGAGCAGTACTTC. Encoded protein: CASSFYAGGPYEQYF.

In its sample, this clonotype was seen many times. The chain joins TRBV20-1 to TRBJ2-2; D tentatively reads TRBD1 or TRBD2 (5 bases each). Germline values: CDR1 DFQATT, CDR2 SNEGSKA (reference sequence). V gave up 5 bases and J gave up 9 bases, with 10 bases separating them. The CDR3 is 11 amino acids. CDR3 region: CSAGTPRELFF. CDR3 sequence (DNA): TGCAGTGCTGGGACCCCTCGGGAGCTGTTTTTT.

The rearrangement links TRBV7-3 to TRBJ2-2; no firm D call. Germline V gene lookup returns CDR1 SGHTA and CDR2 FQGTGA. CDR3 length equals 15 residues. The V gene lost 2 bases and the J gene lost 5 bases, with 12 bases spanning the gap. The CDR3 region is CASSLDVWGTGELFF. CDR3 DNA: TGTGCCAGCAGCTTAGACGTCTGGGGTACCGGGGAGCTGTTTTTT.

This clonotype came up once. J is TRBJ2-7 and V is TRBV7-2; no reliable D call. The CDR3 consists of 13 residues. The V end lost 5 bases, the J end lost 2 bases, and 10 bases lay between the germline ends. Germline CDR1 and CDR2: SGHTA and FQGNSA. The CDR3 DNA sequence: TGTGCCAGCAGCCCAGACCTCCCCTACGAGCAGTACTTC. It encodes CASSPDLPYEQYF.

The CDR3 DNA sequence: TGTGCCAGCAGTTTACTCAGGCCCTCTGAGCAGTTCTTC. This sequence encodes CASSLLRPSEQFF. V gene TRBV27 combines with J gene TRBJ2-1; the D is unclear. The CDR3 length is 13 residues. The V and J ends lost 2 bases and 9 bases respectively, with 11 bases between them. CDR1 is MNHEY and CDR2 is SMNVEV in the germline V gene (reference sequence).

This clonotype was counted many times. V is TRBV18 and J is TRBJ1-1; D perhaps matches TRBD1 (5 bases). Germline loops: CDR1 KGHSH, CDR2 LQKENI. Trimming pared 4 bases from V and 3 bases from J, leaving 9 bases between. The CDR3 runs 13 residues. The CDR3 DNA sequence: TGTGCCAGCTCACGGACACCTTACACTGAAGCTTTCTTT. The encoded protein is CASSRTPYTEAFF. Filled out from reference TRBV18 and TRBJ1-1, the complete variable domain reads NAGVMQNPRHLVRRRGQEARLRCSPMKGHSHVYWYRQLPEEGLKFMVYLQKENIIDESGMPKERFSAEFPKEGPSILRIQQVVRGDSAAYFCASSRTPYTEAFFGQGTRLTVV.

Of note for this clonotype: This may come from a read error, since a much larger clone is one base off. The chain couples TRBV9 to TRBJ1-2; TRBD1 matches 8 bases. The CDR3 length is 13 residues. CDR1 and CDR2 (germline): SGDLS, YYNGEE. The CDR3 loop reads CAISAGQGYGYTF. CDR3 bases: TGTGCCATCAGCGCAGGACAGGGCTATGGCTACACCTTC.

Notes on this clonotype: Because the CDR3 is missing its conserved closing phenylalanine or tryptophan, this is likely a read error. The chain carries TRBV29-1 and TRBJ2-7; D remains unclear. CDR3 length equals 12 residues. Germline V lookup: CDR1 SQVTM, CDR2 ANQGSEA. V lost 5 bases, J lost 3 bases, and 11 bases lay in between. CDR3 DNA: TGCAGCGTTCTAAAGACGAACTACGAGCAGTACTAC. It yields the protein CSVLKTNYEQYY.

This clonotype was seen a few times. The V call is TRBV21-1, the J call TRBJ2-1; TRBD2, the table's D call, lacks a check against the DNA. TRBV21-1 is deemed a pseudogene. CDR3 size: 18 residues. The CDR3 reads CASSKEGPSYSSYNEQFF. CDR3 coding DNA: TGTGCCAGCAGCAAAGAGGGGCCGTCCTATAGCTCCTACAATGAGCAGTTCTTC.

This clonotype has ten or more counts. This sequence joins TRBV5-1 and TRBJ2-7, with D tentatively TRBD1 or TRBD2 (5 bases each). The germline V gene has CDR1 SGHRS and CDR2 YFSETQ. The V end was cut by 6 bases, the J end by 3 bases, with 19 bases between. The CDR3 extends over 15 amino acids. The CDR3 spells CASNSGTSSDYEQYF. The CDR3 DNA is TGCGCCAGCAACTCCGGGACCAGTTCAGACTACGAGCAGTACTTC.

This clonotype was picked up a small number of times. The chain has TRBV7-6 and TRBJ2-7; TRBD2 aligns across 8 bases. This CDR3 contains 15 residues. The ends lost 5 bases at V and 6 bases at J; junction bases unmatched: 12. CDR1 is SGHVS, CDR2 FNYEAQ, per germline. DNA of the CDR3: TGTGCCAGCAGCCCAAGCGCCGGGACTAGACTCGAGCAGTACTTC. Translated: CASSPSAGTRLEQYF.

This clonotype was seen many times. The CDR3 nucleotides read TGCAGTGCTGGAGGACAGTTAGGGGAGCTGTTTTTT. This codes for CSAGGQLGELFF. The chain links TRBV20-1 to TRBJ2-2; maybe TRBD1 (6 bases). This CDR3 has 12 residues. Trimming shortened V by 5 bases and J by 8 bases, and 12 bases separated the two germline ends. Germline V gene sequence: CDR1 DFQATT, CDR2 SNEGSKA (reference sequence).

This clonotype appeared many times. The rearrangement joins TRBV27 to TRBJ1-1, with TRBD1 matching over 12 bases. Unmatched junction bases numbered 8, after V lost 5 bases and J lost 1 base. From germline, CDR1 is MNHEY and CDR2 SMNVEV (reference sequence). CDR3 length equals 17 residues. Here the CDR3 reads CASSPLGQGAGNTEAFF. CDR3 DNA sequence: TGTGCCAGCAGTCCTTTGGGACAGGGGGCCGGGAACACTGAAGCTTTCTTT.

The V gene is TRBV9, the J gene TRBJ2-1; D not resolved. CDR1 and CDR2 (germline): SGDLS, YYNGEE. The CDR3 is made up of 17 amino acids. Between the trimmed V and J ends, which lost 3 bases and 0 bases, there was a span of 16 bases. Written as DNA, the CDR3 is TGTGCCAGCAGCGATCCTGGCGGAGCCAGCTCCTACAATGAGCAGTTCTTC. Protein: CASSDPGGASSYNEQFF.

This clonotype has only a few counts. The chain carries TRBV4-1 and TRBJ2-2; a weak D match, TRBD1 (5 bases). CDR1 is MGHRA, CDR2 YSYEKL, per germline. The ends were cut back, 4 bases at V and 6 bases at J, with 9 bases in the middle. This CDR3 region has 13 residues. CDR3 residues: CASSPRQSGELFF. In nucleotides, the CDR3 is TGCGCCAGCAGCCCTCGACAGTCCGGGGAGCTGTTTTTT.